Listed here is a single T cell receptor (beta chain). The antigen remains unidentified. This record belongs to a study of CXCR3-negative and CXCR3-positive naive CD8 T cells. The overall study: Every library held about 1.5 +/- 0.3 million TRB reads, and the total came to around 140 million. Findings of the study overall: Cryopreservation partially decreased CXCR3 expression, and most assays used fresh PBMCs. In CXCR3-positive naive cells, the TRB CDR3s were more hydrophobic than in CXCR3-negative naive cells. Relative to memory CD8+ cells, whose diversity was much lower, both naive subsets had comparably high diversity.

CD45RO-CCR7+CD27+CD95- defined naive CD8+ T cells. The CDR3 covers 14 residues. In germline, CDR1 is SGHTA, CDR2 FQGNSA. Via 5' RACE with UMI labels, TRB cDNA libraries were prepared. TCRdb reprocessed the 5' RACE reads and reports one entry per CDR3 protein, with no DNA. This sample contains tens of thousands of distinct CDR3 sequences. This clonotype was obtained from a human donor in good health. Some clones in this sample may be carry-over from other donors' samples. The material sequenced was naive CXCR3+ CD8+ T cells from blood. Subset of the sample: CD45RO-CCR7+CD27+CD95- naive CD8+ T cells expressing CXCR3 (TNR3+). The chain is built from TRBV7-2 and TRBJ2-5. CDR3 residues: CASSLNVPVETQYF.